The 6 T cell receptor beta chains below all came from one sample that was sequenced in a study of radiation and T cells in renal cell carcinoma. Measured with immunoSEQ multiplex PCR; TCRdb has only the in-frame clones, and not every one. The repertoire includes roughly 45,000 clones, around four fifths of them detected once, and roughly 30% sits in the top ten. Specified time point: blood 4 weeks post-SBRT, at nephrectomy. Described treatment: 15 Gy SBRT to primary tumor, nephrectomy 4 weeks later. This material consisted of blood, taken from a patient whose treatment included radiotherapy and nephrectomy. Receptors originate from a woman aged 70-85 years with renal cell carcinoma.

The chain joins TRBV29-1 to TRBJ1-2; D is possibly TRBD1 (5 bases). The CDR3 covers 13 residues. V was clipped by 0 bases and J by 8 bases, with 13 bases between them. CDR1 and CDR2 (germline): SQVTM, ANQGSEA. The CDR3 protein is CSVEDGAAGGYTF. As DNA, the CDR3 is TGCAGCGTTGAAGATGGGGCGGCGGGAGGCTACACCTTC. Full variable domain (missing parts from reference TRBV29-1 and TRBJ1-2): SAVISQKPSRDICQRGTSLTIQCQVDSQVTMMFWYRQQPGQSLTLIATANQGSEATYESGFVIDKFPISRPNLTFSTLTVSNMSPEDSSIYLCSVEDGAAGGYTFGSGTRLTVV.

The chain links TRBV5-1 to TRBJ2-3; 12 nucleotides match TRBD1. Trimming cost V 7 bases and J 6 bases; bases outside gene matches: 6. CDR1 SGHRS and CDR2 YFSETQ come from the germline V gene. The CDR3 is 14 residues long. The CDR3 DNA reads TGCGCCAGCGCGGGGACAGGGGGCGCTGATACGCAGTATTTT. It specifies CASAGTGGADTQYF.

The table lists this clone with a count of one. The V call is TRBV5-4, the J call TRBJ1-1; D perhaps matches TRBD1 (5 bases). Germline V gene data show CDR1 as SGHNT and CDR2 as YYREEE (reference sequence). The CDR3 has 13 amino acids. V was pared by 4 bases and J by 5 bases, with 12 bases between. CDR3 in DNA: TGTGCCAGCAGCCCGGTTGGGACGACTGAAGCTTTCTTT. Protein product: CASSPVGTTEAFF.

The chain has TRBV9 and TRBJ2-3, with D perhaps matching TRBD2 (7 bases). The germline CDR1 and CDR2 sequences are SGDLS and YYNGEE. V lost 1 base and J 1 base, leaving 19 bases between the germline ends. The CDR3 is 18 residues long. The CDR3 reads CASSVPQLGGGRTDTQYF. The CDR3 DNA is TGTGCCAGCAGCGTACCCCAACTAGGCGGGGGCCGCACAGATACGCAGTATTTT.

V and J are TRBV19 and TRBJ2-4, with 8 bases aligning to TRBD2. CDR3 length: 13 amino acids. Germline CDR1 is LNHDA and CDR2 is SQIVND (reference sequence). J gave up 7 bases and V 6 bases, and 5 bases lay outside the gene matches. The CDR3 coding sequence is TGTGCCAGTAGAGGACTAGCCCTCAACATTCAGTACTTC. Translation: CASRGLALNIQYF.

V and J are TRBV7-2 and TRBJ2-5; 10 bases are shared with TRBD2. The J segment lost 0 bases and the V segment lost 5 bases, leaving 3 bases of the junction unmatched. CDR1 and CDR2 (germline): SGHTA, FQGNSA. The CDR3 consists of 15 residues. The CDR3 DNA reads TGTGCCAGCAGCCCTAGCGGGAGATACCAAGAGACCCAGTACTTC. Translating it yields CASSPSGRYQETQYF.